The entry that follows covers one T cell receptor beta chain sequence. These data belong to a study of blood T cell repertoires in COVID-19. Overall study: Italy, Spain and the United States were the sources of the convalescent and acute COVID-19 samples. Nucleic acid was either cDNA or gDNA, and it came from T cells, B-cell-depleted T cells, or PBMCs.

Only in-frame clones appear in the TCRdb table, and some are missing; sequencing was by immunoSEQ multiplex PCR. Of about 86,000 clones in the sample, around 82% were seen once. CDR3 length: 13 amino acids. Germline V lookup: CDR1 MNHEY, CDR2 SVGAGI. V dropped 7 bases and J dropped 4 bases, with 11 bases sitting between them. Sequencing input: peripheral blood. V and J are TRBV6-5 and TRBJ1-3, with no clear D. The clonotype originates from a woman aged 80 or over with acute or convalescent COVID-19. The CDR3 protein is CASTERAGNTIYF. CDR3 bases: TGTGCCAGCACGGAGCGGGCCGGAAACACCATATATTTT.